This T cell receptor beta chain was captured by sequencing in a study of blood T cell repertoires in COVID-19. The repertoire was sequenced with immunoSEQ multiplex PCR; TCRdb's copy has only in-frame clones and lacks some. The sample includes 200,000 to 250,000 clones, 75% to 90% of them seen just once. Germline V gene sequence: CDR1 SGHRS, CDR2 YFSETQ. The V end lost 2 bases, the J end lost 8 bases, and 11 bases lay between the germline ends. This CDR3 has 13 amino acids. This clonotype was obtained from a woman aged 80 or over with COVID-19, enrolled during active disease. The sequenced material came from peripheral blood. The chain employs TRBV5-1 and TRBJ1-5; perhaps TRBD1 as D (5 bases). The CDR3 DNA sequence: TGCGCCAGCAGCTTTCAGGGCCCGGAGCCCCAGCATTTT. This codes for CASSFQGPEPQHF.